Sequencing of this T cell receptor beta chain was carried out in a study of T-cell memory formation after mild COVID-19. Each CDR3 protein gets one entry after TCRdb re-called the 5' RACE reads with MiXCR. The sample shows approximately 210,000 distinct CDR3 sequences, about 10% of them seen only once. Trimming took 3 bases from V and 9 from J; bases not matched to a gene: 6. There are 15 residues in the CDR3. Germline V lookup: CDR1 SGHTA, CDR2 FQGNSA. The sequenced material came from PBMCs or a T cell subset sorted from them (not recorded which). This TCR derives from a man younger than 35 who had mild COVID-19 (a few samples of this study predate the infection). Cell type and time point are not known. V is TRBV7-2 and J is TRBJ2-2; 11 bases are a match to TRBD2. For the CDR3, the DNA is TGTGCCAGCAGCTTGTTTAGCGGGGGGGCCCGGGAGCTGTTTTTT. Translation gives CASSLFSGGARELFF. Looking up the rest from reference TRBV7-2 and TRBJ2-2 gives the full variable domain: GAGVSQSPSNKVTEKGKDVELRCDPISGHTALYWYRQSLGQGLEFLIYFQGNSAPDKSGLPSDRFSAERTGGSVSTLTIQRTQQEDSAVYLCASSLFSGGARELFFGEGSRLTVL.